Listed below are T cell receptor beta chains from one sample, sequenced in a study of blood T cell repertoires in COVID-19. Clones were read by immunoSEQ multiplex PCR, and TCRdb kept only the in-frame ones, dropping some. The profile covers around 150,000 clones, with 84% appearing a single time and 5.5% to 8% taken by the ten largest. Material for sequencing was peripheral blood. Receptor source: a woman aged 50 to 60 in a cohort sampled during active or convalescent COVID-19. Both conserved end residues are part of each CDR3. A D gene is named only where the DNA matches it firmly. Some rows mark clone size as missing; the rest say once, few, many or name a class of expanded clone.

d_call: TRBD1; clone_size: few; v_call: TRBV29-1; cdr3_length: 13; j_call: TRBJ1-1; cdr3_nt: TGCAGCGGGTGGGGACAGCAACGGACTGAAGCTTTCTTT; cdr3_aa: CSGWGQQRTEAFF
d_call: NA; clone_size: NA; v_call: TRBV19; cdr3_length: 12; j_call: TRBJ1-1; cdr3_nt: TGTGCCAGTAGTATCGAGGGCGCTGAAGCTTTCTTT; cdr3_aa: CASSIEGAEAFF
d_call: TRBD1; clone_size: NA; v_call: TRBV18; cdr3_length: 14; j_call: TRBJ1-5; cdr3_nt: TGTGCCAGCTCGGGACAGTGGGGGAATCAGCCCCAGCATTTT; cdr3_aa: CASSGQWGNQPQHF
d_call: NA; clone_size: few; v_call: TRBV10-3; cdr3_length: 15; j_call: TRBJ2-2; cdr3_nt: TGTGCCATCAGTGAGTTCCCCACAAACACCGGGGAGCTGTTTTTT; cdr3_aa: CAISEFPTNTGELFF
d_call: TRBD2; clone_size: NA; v_call: TRBV5-1; cdr3_length: 16; j_call: TRBJ2-3; cdr3_nt: TGCGCCAGCAGCTTGGTACTAGCGGGGGGGAGAGATACGCAGTATTTT; cdr3_aa: CASSLVLAGGRDTQYF
d_call: NA; clone_size: NA; v_call: TRBV18; cdr3_length: 17; j_call: TRBJ1-3; cdr3_nt: TGTGCCAGCTCACCTCAATGGGGCGTTAGCTCTGGAAACACCATATATTTT; cdr3_aa: CASSPQWGVSSGNTIYF
d_call: NA; clone_size: NA; v_call: TRBV4-1; cdr3_length: 13; j_call: TRBJ2-1; cdr3_nt: TGCGCCAGCAGCCAAGTTGGAGACAATGAGCAGTTCTTC; cdr3_aa: CASSQVGDNEQFF
d_call: TRBD2; clone_size: NA; v_call: TRBV10-1; cdr3_length: 19; j_call: TRBJ2-2; cdr3_nt: TGCGCCAGCAGTGCTCCACTAGCGGGGGACATACCAGACACCGGGGAGCTGTTTTTT; cdr3_aa: CASSAPLAGDIPDTGELFF
d_call: TRBD1; clone_size: NA; v_call: TRBV5-6; cdr3_length: 14; j_call: TRBJ2-7; cdr3_nt: TGTGCCAGCAGTTCGGACAGGGGAAGGTACGTGCAGTACTTC; cdr3_aa: CASSSDRGRYVQYF
d_call: NA; clone_size: NA; v_call: TRBV12-5; cdr3_length: 14; j_call: TRBJ2-3; cdr3_nt: TGTGCTAGTGCGGGGTGGGGGAGGTCAGATACGCAGTATTTT; cdr3_aa: CASAGWGRSDTQYF
d_call: TRBD1; clone_size: NA; v_call: TRBV5-1; cdr3_length: 16; j_call: TRBJ2-1; cdr3_nt: TGCGCCAGCAGACCGGGACAGGGTACTTCCTACAATGAGCAGTTCTTC; cdr3_aa: CASRPGQGTSYNEQFF
d_call: TRBD1; clone_size: once; v_call: TRBV10-3; cdr3_length: 14; j_call: TRBJ2-4; cdr3_nt: TGTGCCATCAGCCCGGGACAGGGCGAAACCATTCAGTACTTC; cdr3_aa: CAISPGQGETIQYF
d_call: NA; clone_size: NA; v_call: TRBV7-8; cdr3_length: 12; j_call: TRBJ1-2; cdr3_nt: TGTGCCAGCAGCCCGACTCCCCTGGGCTACACCTTC; cdr3_aa: CASSPTPLGYTF
d_call: NA; clone_size: NA; v_call: TRBV18; cdr3_length: 15; j_call: TRBJ1-1; cdr3_nt: TGTGCCAGCTCACCTGCGCCTCGTTTTAACACTGAAGCTTTCTTT; cdr3_aa: CASSPAPRFNTEAFF
d_call: TRBD1; clone_size: once; v_call: TRBV12-5; cdr3_length: 12; j_call: TRBJ2-1; cdr3_nt: TGTGCTACTGGGACAGGGGGCAATGAGCAGTTCTTC; cdr3_aa: CATGTGGNEQFF
d_call: NA; clone_size: NA; v_call: TRBV27; cdr3_length: 15; j_call: TRBJ1-2; cdr3_nt: TGTGCCAGCAGTTCCCCGCTGGGGGGGATGCGTGGCTACACCTTC; cdr3_aa: CASSSPLGGMRGYTF
d_call: NA; clone_size: NA; v_call: TRBV4-3; cdr3_length: 14; j_call: TRBJ2-5; cdr3_nt: TGCGCCAGCAGCCAAAATTCTATGTTGGAGACCCAGTACTTC; cdr3_aa: CASSQNSMLETQYF
d_call: NA; clone_size: NA; v_call: TRBV11-1; cdr3_length: 15; j_call: TRBJ1-1; cdr3_nt: TGTGCCAGCAGCTTAGGGGCCAATATGAACACTGAAGCTTTCTTT; cdr3_aa: CASSLGANMNTEAFF
d_call: NA; clone_size: NA; v_call: TRBV18; cdr3_length: 15; j_call: TRBJ2-1; cdr3_nt: TGTGCCAGCTCACCTCTAGTTGACTCCTACAATGAGCAGTTCTTC; cdr3_aa: CASSPLVDSYNEQFF
d_call: TRBD1; clone_size: NA; v_call: TRBV5-6; cdr3_length: 13; j_call: TRBJ1-6; cdr3_nt: TGTGCCAGCAGCAGGGACAGTAATTCACCCCTCCACTTT; cdr3_aa: CASSRDSNSPLHF
d_call: NA; clone_size: NA; v_call: TRBV7-2; cdr3_length: 13; j_call: TRBJ2-3; cdr3_nt: TGTGCCTATAGCTACAGCGGGACAGATACGCAGTATTTT; cdr3_aa: CAYSYSGTDTQYF
d_call: NA; clone_size: NA; v_call: TRBV12-3/TRBV12-4; cdr3_length: 13; j_call: TRBJ1-1; cdr3_nt: TGTGCCAGCAGCCGAAGGGGAAACACTGAAGCTTTCTTT; cdr3_aa: CASSRRGNTEAFF
d_call: NA; clone_size: NA; v_call: TRBV19; cdr3_length: 15; j_call: TRBJ1-2; cdr3_nt: TGTGCCAGTAGCCTTCATTGGCAGGCCAACTATGGCTACACCTTC; cdr3_aa: CASSLHWQANYGYTF
d_call: NA; clone_size: NA; v_call: TRBV5-1; cdr3_length: 13; j_call: TRBJ1-1; cdr3_nt: TGCGCCAGCAGCCCCTCACAGGGAACTGAAGCTTTCTTT; cdr3_aa: CASSPSQGTEAFF